This paragraph reports one TCR beta chain. Losses at the gene ends were 9 bases for V and 2 bases for J; bases not matched to a gene: 12. The germline CDR1 and CDR2 sequences are LNHDA and SQIVND (reference sequence). This CDR3 comprises 17 residues. This record comes from a study of T cells of healthy individuals. TCRdb reprocessed the 5' RACE reads via MiXCR and lists one record per CDR3 protein. The profile covers more than 85,000 distinct CDR3 sequences, with 15% to 20% appearing a single time and roughly 6.1% taken by the ten largest. The J gene is TRBJ2-3, the V gene TRBV19, with 12 bases aligning to TRBD2. This clonotype was obtained from a human donor in good health. For the CDR3, the DNA is TGTGCCAGCCAACTGACCGGGACTAGCGGGTACACAGATACGCAGTATTTT. Translating gives CASQLTGTSGYTDTQYF.